This entry lists 26 T cell receptor beta chains sequenced from one sample in a study of blood T cell repertoires in COVID-19. Measured with immunoSEQ multiplex PCR; TCRdb has only the in-frame clones, and not every one. This sample has some 400,000 clones, with around 84% found just once. The sample comprised peripheral blood. Receptors originate from a human donor with acute or convalescent COVID-19. The donor label of this sample is uncertain.

The chain uses TRBV6-5 and TRBJ2-1; 8 nucleotides match TRBD1. This CDR3 comprises 14 residues. With 6 bases clipped from V and 8 bases from J, the junction kept 9 bases outside the gene matches. Looked up from germline, CDR1 is MNHEY and CDR2 is SVGAGI. The CDR3 is CASSPGGTGDEQFF. DNA of the CDR3: TGTGCCAGCAGCCCAGGGGGCACCGGGGATGAGCAGTTCTTC.

The rearrangement links TRBV18 to TRBJ1-1; D is perhaps TRBD1 (5 bases). Looked up from germline, CDR1 is KGHSH and CDR2 is LQKENI. V was clipped by 4 bases and J by 2 bases, with 11 bases between them. This CDR3 comprises 14 residues. CDR3 in DNA: TGTGCCAGCTCACTAGTAAGGGGTAACACTGAAGCTTTCTTT. Encoded protein: CASSLVRGNTEAFF.

This chain links TRBV19 with TRBJ2-3, with 11 bases lining up with TRBD1. Trimming cost V 4 bases and J 4 bases; bases outside gene matches: 4. Germline assignment: CDR1 LNHDA and CDR2 SQIVND (reference sequence). The CDR3 sequence is 15 residues long. This CDR3 reads CASSRGTGGPDTQYF. CDR3 in DNA: TGTGCCAGTAGTAGAGGGACAGGGGGGCCAGATACGCAGTATTTT.

CDR3: CASSQWEASGYTF. In nucleotides, the CDR3 is TGTGCCAGCTCACAATGGGAGGCCTCTGGCTACACCTTC. This chain links TRBV18 with TRBJ1-2; D is unresolved. The CDR3 loop spans 13 amino acids. Deletions cut 4 bases from V and 7 bases from J, with 13 bases between. CDR1 is KGHSH, CDR2 LQKENI, per germline.

This chain joins TRBV7-9 and TRBJ1-2, with D hard to call. The CDR3 length is 13 residues. The ends were cut back, 10 bases at V and 4 bases at J, with 16 bases in the middle. In germline, CDR1 is SEHNR, CDR2 FQNEAQ (reference sequence). The CDR3 spells CATTVGGVYGYTF. The DNA for the CDR3 is TGTGCCACTACGGTAGGCGGGGTCTATGGCTACACCTTC.

V and J are TRBV30 and TRBJ2-5; 7 positions match TRBD1. The CDR3 runs 20 residues. Trimming took 5 bases from V and 3 from J; bases not matched to a gene: 27. CDR1 and CDR2 from the germline V gene are GTSNPN and SVGIG (reference sequence). As DNA, the CDR3 is TGTGCCTGGTCAGGGGCGGCTTTCGGCCGAGGGGGCGGACCGAAAGAGACCCAGTACTTC. Translated: CAWSGAAFGRGGGPKETQYF.

V and J are TRBV5-4 and TRBJ1-6, with 9 bases fitting TRBD1. CDR3 size: 16 residues. Germline CDR1 and CDR2: SGHNT and YYREEE (reference sequence). Trimming cost V 5 bases and J 4 bases; bases outside gene matches: 7. The chain's CDR3 is CASSSTGTGYNSPLHF. In nucleotides, the CDR3 is TGTGCCAGCAGTTCGACCGGGACAGGGTATAATTCACCCCTCCACTTT. Supplemented by reference TRBV5-4 and TRBJ1-6, the full variable domain reads ETGVTQSPTHLIKTRGQQVTLRCSSQSGHNTVSWYQQALGQGPQFIFQYYREEENGRGNFPPRFSGLQFPNYSSELNVNALELDDSALYLCASSSTGTGYNSPLHFGNGTRLTVT.

The chain employs TRBV2 and TRBJ2-7; tentative D call: TRBD1 (5 bases). Germline CDR1 and CDR2: SNHLY and FYNNEI. The CDR3 is made up of 13 amino acids. V lost 8 bases, J lost 6 bases, and 17 bases lay in between. CDR3 nucleotide sequence: TGTGCCAGCTGCGTGGTGACCCAGGGCGAGCAGTACTTC. It codes for CASCVVTQGEQYF.

The gene calls are TRBV6-5 and TRBJ1-1; D perhaps matches TRBD1 (5 bases). The CDR3 loop spans 11 amino acids. The V end was cut by 6 bases, the J end by 7 bases, with 9 bases between. CDR1 and CDR2 (germline): MNHEY, SVGAGI. DNA for the CDR3: TGTGCCAGCAGAATGCAGGGTGAAGCTTTCTTT. This encodes CASRMQGEAFF.

The rearrangement uses TRBV2 and TRBJ2-3; D perhaps matches TRBD1 (6 bases). This CDR3 contains 14 residues. Trimming removed 10 bases from V and 4 bases from J, with 18 bases in between. Germline lookup yields CDR1 SNHLY and CDR2 FYNNEI. This CDR3 is CATYSRDTSDTQYF. The CDR3 DNA is TGTGCCACCTATTCCCGGGACACTTCAGATACGCAGTATTTT.

The V gene is TRBV7-9, the J gene TRBJ2-2; 8 bases are shared with TRBD1. Trimming at V came to 4 bases and at J to 5 bases, leaving 9 bases not matched to a gene. The CDR3 runs to 16 residues. Germline CDR1 SEHNR, CDR2 FQNEAQ (reference sequence). This chain's CDR3 is CASSSSVRGLTGELFF. CDR3 bases: TGTGCCAGCAGCTCGAGTGTCAGGGGGCTGACCGGGGAGCTGTTTTTT.

The chain couples TRBV19 to TRBJ2-1; 8 bases fit TRBD1. This CDR3 spans 15 amino acids. V shed 6 bases, J shed 6 bases, and the junction held 10 bases outside the gene matches. The V gene's germline CDR1 is LNHDA and CDR2 SQIVND (reference sequence). The CDR3 protein is CASRSATGAINEQFF. For the CDR3, the DNA is TGTGCCAGTAGATCGGCGACAGGGGCGATCAATGAGCAGTTCTTC.

The chain couples TRBV30 to TRBJ1-2; a possible D gene is TRBD1 (6 bases). The length of the CDR3 is 14 residues. Germline CDR1 reads GTSNPN; CDR2 reads SVGIG (reference sequence). Trimming took off 4 bases at V and 0 bases at J, with 12 bases between the two ends. In nucleotides, the CDR3 is TGTGCCTGGATCCAGGGGTTCGCTAACTATGGCTACACCTTC. Encoded protein: CAWIQGFANYGYTF.

The chain links TRBV29-1 to TRBJ2-2, with a weak D call TRBD1 (6 bases). V was cut by 8 bases and J by 7 bases, with 17 bases left in between. Looked up from germline, CDR1 is SQVTM and CDR2 is ANQGSEA. There are 13 residues in the CDR3. For the CDR3, the DNA is TGCAGCCTTACTCTTACAGGGAGCGGGGAGCTGTTTTTT. This translates into CSLTLTGSGELFF.

This clone turned up a few times. This chain links TRBV3-1 (or the pseudogene TRBV3-2) with TRBJ2-1; the match to TRBD2 covers 9 bases. This CDR3 has 15 residues. J lost 5 bases, V lost 4 bases, and 6 bases had no gene match. Germline assignment: CDR1 LGHDT and CDR2 YNNKEL (reference sequence). CDR3 sequence reads: CASSRTRGGNNEQFF. The CDR3 nucleotides are TGTGCCAGCAGCCGTACGCGGGGGGGGAACAATGAGCAGTTCTTC.

This chain uses TRBV23-1 with TRBJ2-1; D may be TRBD1 (5 bases). TRBV23-1 is labeled an ORF, and its function is uncertain. V gave up 0 bases and J gave up 14 bases, with 11 bases separating them. The CDR3 length is 12 residues. DNA for the CDR3: TGCGCCAGCAGTCAATCGGGGCCTCAGGAGTTCTTC. It yields the protein CASSQSGPQEFF.

This clone came up once. The chain recombines TRBV30 with TRBJ1-6; D perhaps matches TRBD1 (6 bases). There are 17 residues in the CDR3. V lost 4 bases, J lost 5 bases, and 21 bases lay in between. From germline, CDR1 is GTSNPN and CDR2 SVGIG (reference sequence). Here the CDR3 reads CAWTKVGTRRDNSPLHF. DNA of the CDR3: TGTGCCTGGACTAAAGTCGGGACACGCAGAGATAATTCACCCCTCCACTTT.

The chain carries TRBV20-1 and TRBJ1-6; D may be TRBD1 (6 bases). This CDR3 has 17 amino acids. Germline CDR1 and CDR2: DFQATT and SNEGSKA (reference sequence). Deletions cut 3 bases from V and 7 bases from J, with 22 bases between. The CDR3 reads CSASFRDTGRDNSPLHF. In DNA form, the CDR3 reads TGCAGTGCTAGTTTTCGGGACACCGGGAGGGACAATTCACCCCTCCACTTT.

This sequence joins TRBV5-3 and TRBJ1-2, with D unresolved. TRBV5-3 carries the ORF label, with uncertain function. This CDR3 comprises 15 residues. V was shortened by 0 bases and J by 3 bases, with 12 bases between the two germline ends. CDR3 DNA: TGTGCCAGAAGCTTGGATGACTACTCTGACTATGGCTACACCTTC. It is translated as CARSLDDYSDYGYTF.

This clone has just one count. The J gene is TRBJ1-2, the V gene TRBV19; D uncertain. The CDR3 covers 13 residues. Deletions cut 1 base from V and 8 bases from J, with 11 bases between. Germline CDR1 is LNHDA and CDR2 is SQIVND (reference sequence). The CDR3: CASSIGRVGGYTF. Written as DNA, the CDR3 is TGTGCCAGTAGTATAGGTCGCGTCGGGGGCTACACCTTC.

V usage is TRBV5-1 and J usage is TRBJ1-1; 11 bases agree with TRBD1. Germline trimming cut 5 bases from V and 4 bases from J; bases unmatched to any gene: 7. This CDR3 is 15 amino acids long. Germline CDR1 and CDR2: SGHRS and YFSETQ. As DNA, the CDR3 is TGCGCCAGCAGAGGACAGGGGGCTATGGTCACTGAAGCTTTCTTT. Translated, it gives CASRGQGAMVTEAFF.

With regard to this clone: The sample contains more than one DNA sequence encoding this CDR3. The rearrangement links TRBV7-2 to TRBJ1-2; 8 nucleotides align to TRBD1. Per germline, CDR1 SGHTA and CDR2 FQGNSA. V lost 3 bases, J lost 5 bases, and 2 bases stayed unmatched. The CDR3 is made up of 13 amino acids. Written as DNA, the CDR3 is TGTGCCAGCAGCTTCACAGGGGGTTATGGCTACACCTTC. Its translation: CASSFTGGYGYTF. The whole variable domain, remainder taken from reference TRBV7-2 and TRBJ1-2, is GAGVSQSPSNKVTEKGKDVELRCDPISGHTALYWYRQSLGQGLEFLIYFQGNSAPDKSGLPSDRFSAERTGGSVSTLTIQRTQQEDSAVYLCASSFTGGYGYTFGSGTRLTVV.

The gene calls are TRBV5-1 and TRBJ1-1; 11 bases fit TRBD1. J lost 1 base, V lost 3 bases, and 5 bases had no gene match. Germline loops: CDR1 SGHRS, CDR2 YFSETQ. CDR3 length: 16 amino acids. The CDR3 here is CASSYVGQGGNTEAFF. In nucleotides, the CDR3 is TGCGCCAGCAGCTATGTGGGACAGGGGGGGAACACTGAAGCTTTCTTT.

The chain combines TRBV5-1 with TRBJ1-2, with TRBD1 matching over 7 bases. The CDR3 sequence is 13 residues long. The V segment lost 2 bases and the J segment 7 bases; nucleotides outside the gene matches: 5. Germline lookup yields CDR1 SGHRS and CDR2 YFSETQ. CDR3 DNA: TGCGCCAGCAGCTTCTTAGGGGGCCTTGGCTACACCTTC. Residues: CASSFLGGLGYTF.

The gene calls are TRBV24-1 and TRBJ2-3, with D perhaps TRBD2 (5 bases). Germline-derived CDR1 and CDR2 are KGHDR and SFDVKD. Trimming pared 4 bases from V and 3 bases from J, leaving 13 bases between. CDR3 length equals 15 residues. CDR3 protein: CATSDRGSTTDTQYF. The DNA for the CDR3 is TGTGCCACCAGTGACCGGGGAAGTACTACAGATACGCAGTATTTT.

The V gene is TRBV4-2, the J gene TRBJ1-3, with TRBD1 matching over 9 bases. CDR1 is LGHNA and CDR2 is YNFKEQ in the germline V gene. With 2 bases clipped from V and 5 bases from J, the junction kept 16 bases outside the gene matches. The CDR3 is 19 amino acids. CDR3 residues: CASSQRWDRERSPRNTIYF. In nucleotides, the CDR3 is TGTGCCAGCAGCCAACGTTGGGACAGGGAACGTTCGCCGAGAAACACCATATATTTT.